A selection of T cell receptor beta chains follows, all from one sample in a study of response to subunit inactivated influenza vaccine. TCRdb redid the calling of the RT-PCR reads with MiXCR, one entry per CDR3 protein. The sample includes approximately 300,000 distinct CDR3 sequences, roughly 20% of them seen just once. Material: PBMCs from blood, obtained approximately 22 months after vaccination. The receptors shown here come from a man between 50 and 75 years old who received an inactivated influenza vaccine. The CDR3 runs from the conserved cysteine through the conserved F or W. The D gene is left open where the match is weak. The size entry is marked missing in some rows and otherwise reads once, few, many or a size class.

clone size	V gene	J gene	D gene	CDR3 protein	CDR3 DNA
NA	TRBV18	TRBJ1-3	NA	CASSPDVPSGNTIYF	TGTGCCAGCTCACCGGACGTCCCCTCTGGAAACACCATATATTTT
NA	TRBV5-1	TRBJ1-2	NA	CASSPGSREANYGYTF	TGCGCCAGCAGCCCTGGGAGCAGGGAGGCGAACTATGGCTACACCTTC
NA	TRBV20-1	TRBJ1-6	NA	CSARTGSMNSPLHF	TGCAGTGCTAGAACGGGGTCCATGAATTCACCCCTCCACTTT
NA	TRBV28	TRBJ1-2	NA	CASSFSTWGGYTF	TGTGCCAGCAGTTTCTCCACATGGGGTGGCTACACCTTC
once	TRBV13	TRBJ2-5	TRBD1	CASSSRDRGVETQYF	TGTGCCAGCAGCTCCAGGGACAGGGGAGTAGAGACCCAGTACTTC
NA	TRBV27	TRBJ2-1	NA	CASSSGVSSHNEQFF	TGTGCCAGCAGTTCGGGAGTCTCCTCCCACAATGAGCAGTTCTTC
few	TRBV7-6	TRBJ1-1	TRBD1	CASSRGTGVVTEAFF	TGTGCCAGCAGCCGCGGGACAGGGGTGGTGACTGAAGCTTTCTTT
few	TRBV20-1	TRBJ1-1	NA	CKARGRNTEAFF	TGCAAAGCCAGGGGCCGGAACACTGAAGCTTTCTTT
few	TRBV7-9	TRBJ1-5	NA	CASSLATGGGPQHF	TGTGCCAGCAGCTTAGCGACGGGCGGGGGTCCCCAGCATTTT
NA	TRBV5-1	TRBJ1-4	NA	CASSSTAYNEKLFF	TGCGCCAGCAGCTCGACAGCGTACAATGAAAAACTGTTTTTT
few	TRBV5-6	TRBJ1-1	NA	CASSLSRRGAFF	TGTGCCAGCAGCTTAAGTCGCCGGGGGGCTTTCTTT
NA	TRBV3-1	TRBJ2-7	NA	CASSQASWEQYF	TGTGCCAGCAGCCAGGCCTCTTGGGAGCAGTACTTC
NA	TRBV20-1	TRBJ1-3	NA	CSARARRGTSSGNTIYF	TGCAGTGCTAGAGCAAGGAGGGGGACTAGCTCTGGAAACACCATATATTTT
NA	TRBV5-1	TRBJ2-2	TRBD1	CASSSGVVGTGSFTGELFF	TGCGCCAGCAGCTCGGGTGTCGTCGGGACAGGGAGTTTTACCGGGGAGCTGTTTTTT
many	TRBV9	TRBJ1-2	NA	CASSVGIGGVHGYTF	TGTGCCAGCAGCGTAGGCATTGGAGGGGTTCATGGCTACACCTTC
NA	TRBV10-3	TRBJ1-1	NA	CAISEGSTNTEAFF	TGTGCCATCAGTGAGGGCTCGACGAACACTGAAGCTTTCTTT
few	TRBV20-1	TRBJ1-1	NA	CSARPNFNTEAFF	TGCAGTGCGCGCCCCAACTTCAACACTGAAGCTTTCTTT
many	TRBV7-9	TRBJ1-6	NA	CASSLSPTDNSPLHF	TGTGCCAGCAGCTTATCGCCGACAGATAATTCACCCCTCCACTTT
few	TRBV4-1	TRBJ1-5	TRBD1	CASSQAGTDQPQHF	TGCGCCAGCAGCCAAGCCGGGACAGACCAGCCCCAGCATTTT
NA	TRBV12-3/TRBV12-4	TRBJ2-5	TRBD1	CASSWGDRGTQYF	TGTGCCAGCAGTTGGGGGGACAGGGGGACCCAGTACTTC
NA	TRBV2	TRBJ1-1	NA	CASRVREDTEAFF	TGTGCCAGCCGGGTCAGAGAGGACACTGAAGCTTTCTTT
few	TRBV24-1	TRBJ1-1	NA	CATSSTGSEAFF	TGTGCCACCAGCTCGACGGGGTCTGAAGCTTTCTTT